This is a list of T cell receptor beta chains from one sample in a study of T-cell reconstitution after alpha-beta-depleted transplantation in children. TCRdb reprocessed the PCR reads via MiXCR and lists one record per CDR3 protein. Among around 380,000 distinct CDR3 sequences, roughly 10% were seen once, and the ten largest hold 4.5% to 7%. The material was PBMCs from the stem cell graft donor, obtained from the stem cell graft. The source of these receptors is a human donor who donated a stem cell graft to a child with acute myeloid leukemia. Both conserved end residues are part of each CDR3. Each record gives: D gene, clone size, V gene, J gene, CDR3 protein, CDR3 DNA. A D gene is named only where the DNA matches it firmly. Clone size, where shown, is once, few, many, or a class for clones that have expanded.

d_gene: TRBD1
abundance: many
v_gene: TRBV20-1
j_gene: TRBJ1-1
CDR3aa: CSAPRTGGNTEAFF
CDR3nt: TGCAGTGCTCCCAGGACAGGGGGGAACACTGAAGCTTTCTTT

d_gene: TRBD1
abundance: few
v_gene: TRBV20-1
j_gene: TRBJ2-5
CDR3aa: CSARTATGQQTQYF
CDR3nt: TGCAGTGCTAGAACCGCGACAGGGCAACAGACCCAGTACTTC

d_gene: .
abundance: once
v_gene: TRBV29-1
j_gene: TRBJ2-7
CDR3aa: CSAGPRLGYEQYF
CDR3nt: TGCAGCGCCGGACCCCGACTAGGCTACGAGCAGTACTTC

d_gene: .
abundance: .
v_gene: TRBV19
j_gene: TRBJ2-7
CDR3aa: CASSIVAGPVYERYF
CDR3nt: TGTGCCAGTAGTATTGTGGCAGGACCAGTGTACGAGCGGTACTTC

d_gene: .
abundance: many
v_gene: TRBV18
j_gene: TRBJ1-5
CDR3aa: CASSPRGNQPQHF
CDR3nt: TGTGCCAGCTCACCACGGGGGAATCAGCCCCAGCATTTT

d_gene: .
abundance: .
v_gene: TRBV20-1
j_gene: TRBJ2-5
CDR3aa: CSAGGSGFMSETQYF
CDR3nt: TGCAGTGCCGGGGGTTCAGGGTTTATGTCCGAGACCCAGTACTTC

d_gene: TRBD1
abundance: few
v_gene: TRBV12-3/TRBV12-4
j_gene: TRBJ1-4
CDR3aa: CASQWTGALFEKLFF
CDR3nt: TGTGCCAGCCAATGGACAGGGGCGCTCTTTGAAAAACTGTTTTTT

d_gene: .
abundance: .
v_gene: TRBV7-8
j_gene: TRBJ2-3
CDR3aa: CASRYQGDTQYF
CDR3nt: TGTGCCAGCAGGTATCAAGGAGATACGCAGTATTTT

d_gene: TRBD2
abundance: .
v_gene: TRBV5-1
j_gene: TRBJ2-2
CDR3aa: CASSSSGSPGELFF
CDR3nt: TGCGCCAGCAGCTCTAGCGGGAGTCCCGGGGAGCTGTTTTTT

d_gene: .
abundance: few
v_gene: TRBV6-6
j_gene: TRBJ2-7
CDR3aa: CASALETYEQYF
CDR3nt: TGTGCCAGTGCCTTGGAAACCTACGAGCAGTACTTC

d_gene: .
abundance: .
v_gene: TRBV5-1
j_gene: TRBJ1-3
CDR3aa: CASSLGGFSGNTIYF
CDR3nt: TGCGCCAGCAGCTTGGGCGGGTTCTCTGGAAACACCATATATTTT

d_gene: TRBD2
abundance: .
v_gene: TRBV5-1
j_gene: TRBJ2-1
CDR3aa: CASTAAGGTYNEQFF
CDR3nt: TGCGCCAGCACCGCAGCGGGGGGGACCTACAATGAGCAGTTCTTC

d_gene: .
abundance: .
v_gene: TRBV25-1
j_gene: TRBJ2-5
CDR3aa: CASSEGRGGGETQYF
CDR3nt: TGTGCCAGCAGTGAAGGTAGAGGGGGGGGAGAGACCCAGTACTTC

d_gene: .
abundance: many
v_gene: TRBV6-1
j_gene: TRBJ2-4
CDR3aa: CASSEVPGTRQYF
CDR3nt: TGTGCCAGCAGTGAAGTGCCCGGGACAAGGCAATACTTC

d_gene: .
abundance: many
v_gene: TRBV27
j_gene: TRBJ2-3
CDR3aa: CASSWRGPSVDTQYF
CDR3nt: TGTGCCAGCAGTTGGAGGGGGCCGTCGGTCGATACGCAGTATTTT

d_gene: .
abundance: .
v_gene: TRBV4-1
j_gene: TRBJ1-1
CDR3aa: CASSQAPGDTEAFF
CDR3nt: TGCGCCAGCAGCCAAGCTCCAGGGGACACTGAAGCTTTCTTT

d_gene: .
abundance: .
v_gene: TRBV12-3/TRBV12-4
j_gene: TRBJ2-3
CDR3aa: CASSLQAPDTKYF
CDR3nt: TGTGCCAGCAGTTTACAGGCCCCGGATACGAAGTATTTT

d_gene: TRBD1
abundance: .
v_gene: TRBV10-3
j_gene: TRBJ1-1
CDR3aa: CAIQRGQGAGSTEAFF
CDR3nt: TGTGCCATACAAAGGGGACAGGGGGCCGGGAGCACTGAAGCTTTCTTT

d_gene: TRBD1
abundance: few
v_gene: TRBV5-1
j_gene: TRBJ2-2
CDR3aa: CASSSNRGNTGELFF
CDR3nt: TGCGCCAGCAGCTCGAACAGGGGAAACACCGGGGAGCTGTTTTTT

d_gene: .
abundance: many
v_gene: TRBV20-1
j_gene: TRBJ2-3
CDR3aa: CSARDWGNPDTQYF
CDR3nt: TGCAGTGCTAGAGATTGGGGTAACCCAGATACGCAGTATTTT

d_gene: .
abundance: few
v_gene: TRBV6-5
j_gene: TRBJ1-2
CDR3aa: CASSYLTPGHDYGYTF
CDR3nt: TGTGCCAGCAGTTATCTTACCCCGGGACACGATTATGGCTACACCTTC

d_gene: .
abundance: .
v_gene: TRBV15
j_gene: TRBJ2-3
CDR3aa: CATSIRDRDTQYF
CDR3nt: TGTGCCACCAGCATCCGGGATAGGGATACGCAGTATTTT

d_gene: .
abundance: many
v_gene: TRBV12-3/TRBV12-4
j_gene: TRBJ2-3
CDR3aa: CASSLQGALADTQYF
CDR3nt: TGTGCCAGCAGTTTACAAGGGGCTCTGGCAGATACGCAGTATTTT

d_gene: TRBD1
abundance: few
v_gene: TRBV6-1
j_gene: TRBJ2-2
CDR3aa: CASTHSGTGDSGELFF
CDR3nt: TGTGCCAGCACCCATTCCGGGACAGGGGATTCCGGGGAGCTGTTTTTT

d_gene: .
abundance: .
v_gene: TRBV12-3/TRBV12-4
j_gene: TRBJ2-1
CDR3aa: CASSLRLGGAYNEQFF
CDR3nt: TGTGCCAGCAGTTTGAGACTAGGGGGGGCCTACAATGAGCAGTTCTTC

d_gene: .
abundance: few
v_gene: TRBV4-1
j_gene: TRBJ2-2
CDR3aa: CASSQVPYANTGELFF
CDR3nt: TGCGCCAGCAGCCAAGTCCCATACGCGAACACCGGGGAGCTGTTTTTT

d_gene: TRBD1
abundance: few
v_gene: TRBV5-1
j_gene: TRBJ1-2
CDR3aa: CASSFDRDRVDYGYTF
CDR3nt: TGCGCCAGCAGCTTCGATAGGGACAGGGTCGACTATGGCTACACCTTC

d_gene: .
abundance: .
v_gene: TRBV7-9
j_gene: TRBJ2-7
CDR3aa: CASSLGRNEQYF
CDR3nt: TGTGCCAGCAGCTTGGGACGGAACGAGCAGTACTTC

d_gene: TRBD2
abundance: few
v_gene: TRBV7-2
j_gene: TRBJ2-7
CDR3aa: CASSLTGLARLEQYF
CDR3nt: TGTGCCAGCAGCTTAACTGGACTAGCCCGGCTCGAGCAGTACTTC

d_gene: .
abundance: few
v_gene: TRBV10-3
j_gene: TRBJ1-3
CDR3aa: CAIRERSGNTIYF
CDR3nt: TGTGCCATCAGGGAGAGGAGTGGAAACACCATATATTTT

d_gene: TRBD2
abundance: .
v_gene: TRBV4-1
j_gene: TRBJ2-1
CDR3aa: CASSHETSALDNEQFF
CDR3nt: TGCGCCAGCAGCCATGAAACTAGCGCCCTCGACAATGAGCAGTTCTTC

d_gene: .
abundance: few
v_gene: TRBV6-4
j_gene: TRBJ2-3
CDR3aa: CASSDSPGSTDTQYF
CDR3nt: TGTGCCAGCAGTGACTCGCCGGGAAGCACAGATACGCAGTATTTT